The T cell receptor (beta chain) under discussion was sequenced for a study of graft-versus-host responses after intestinal transplantation. On the study more broadly: Those transplanted obtained multivisceral, liver-intestinal, or isolated intestinal grafts. Every recipient had anti-thymocyte globulin induction and approximately 3 years of tacrolimus plus steroids. Study-wide points: Early after transplant, HvG declines were associated with peak levels of circulating GvH clones. Investigators detected GvH clones in recipient marrow, with some emerging earlier in ileum or blood.

This clone was seen only once. Its antigen is undetermined. The CDR3 loop spans 15 amino acids. Germline CDR1 and CDR2: MNHEY and SVGAGI. Trimming shortened V by 5 bases and J by 5 bases, and 15 bases separated the two germline ends. The method was immunoSEQ multiplex PCR; TCRdb's version includes in-frame clones alone and lacks a portion of them. The table has about 35,000 clones, around 94% seen once. The sequence came from a human patient who received an intestinal transplant, so some T cells may come from the graft donor. This rearrangement joins TRBV6-5 to TRBJ1-4; TRBD1 is a possible D gene (5 bases). The sample here was PBMCs, taken 16 days after intestinal transplant. The CDR3 DNA is TGTGCCAGCAGTCCCCCGGGACTTACAAATGAAAAACTGTTTTTT. As protein: CASSPPGLTNEKLFF.